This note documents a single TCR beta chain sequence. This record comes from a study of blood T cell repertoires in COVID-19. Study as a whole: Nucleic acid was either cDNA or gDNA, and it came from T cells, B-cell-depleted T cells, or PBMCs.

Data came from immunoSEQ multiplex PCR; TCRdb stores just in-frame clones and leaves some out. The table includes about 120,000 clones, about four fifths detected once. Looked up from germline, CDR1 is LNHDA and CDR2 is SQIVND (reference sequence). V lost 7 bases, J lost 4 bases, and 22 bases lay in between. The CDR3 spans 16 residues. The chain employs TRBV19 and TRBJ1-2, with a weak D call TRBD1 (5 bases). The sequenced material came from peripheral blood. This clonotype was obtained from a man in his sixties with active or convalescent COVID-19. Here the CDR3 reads CASTPSGGRMGYGYTF. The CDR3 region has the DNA TGTGCCAGTACCCCATCCGGGGGTCGGATGGGCTATGGCTACACCTTC.